This entry concerns a single T cell receptor (beta chain). Its antigen is not identified. The junction departs from the called germline gene at one end, perhaps through a read error. The sample comes from a study of blood T cells in healthy people across ages. Donation came from healthy Caucasian individuals in Russia who were aged roughly 6 to 95. Study-level points and caveats: The unsorted PBMCs prevented any conclusive comparison of naive versus antigen-experienced cells.

A second PCR of 7 to 11 cycles used a sample-barcoded 5' primer and a J-beta primer mix. MiXCR, run by TCRdb on the 5' RACE reads, gives a single entry per CDR3 protein. The table records more than 1,400,000 distinct CDR3 sequences, around 42% of them present only once. The CDR3 contains 15 residues. The sample was blood. The source is a woman under 30 in good health. The J gene is TRBJ2-4, the V gene TRBV12-3 or TRBV12-4, with D tentatively TRBD2 (6 bases). Judging by the DNA end, TRBJ2-7 fits better; the J call may be wrong. The CDR3 reads CASSLGGRGSSEQYF. The CDR3, as DNA: TGCGCCAGCAGTTTGGGGGGACGGGGCTCGTCCGAGCAGTACTTC.